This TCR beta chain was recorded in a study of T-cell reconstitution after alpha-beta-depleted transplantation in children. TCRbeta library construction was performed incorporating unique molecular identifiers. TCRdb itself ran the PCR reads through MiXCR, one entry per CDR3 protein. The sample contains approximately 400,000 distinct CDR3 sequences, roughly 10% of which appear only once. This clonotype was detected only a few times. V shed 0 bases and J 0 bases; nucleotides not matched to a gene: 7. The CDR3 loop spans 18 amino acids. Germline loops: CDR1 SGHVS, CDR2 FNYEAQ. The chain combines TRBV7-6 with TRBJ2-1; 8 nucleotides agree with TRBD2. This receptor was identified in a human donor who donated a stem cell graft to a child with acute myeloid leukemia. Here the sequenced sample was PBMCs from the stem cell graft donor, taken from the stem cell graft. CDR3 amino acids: CASSLAGGGGSSYNEQFF. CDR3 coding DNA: TGTGCCAGCAGCTTAGCCGGGGGGGGCGGGAGCTCCTACAATGAGCAGTTCTTC. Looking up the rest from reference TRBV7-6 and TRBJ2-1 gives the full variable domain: GAGVSQSPRYKVTKRGQDVALRCDPISGHVSLYWYRQALGQGPEFLTYFNYEAQQDKSGLPNDRFSAERPEGSISTLTIQRTEQRDSAMYRCASSLAGGGGSSYNEQFFGPGTRLTVL.